Listed below are T cell receptor beta chains from one sample, sequenced in a study of vaccination effects on CD4 cells after COVID-19. What these receptors recognize is not known. This table comes from immunoSEQ multiplex PCR, and its TCRdb copy is limited to in-frame clones, with some not included. Among approximately 25,000 clones listed, about 80% were seen once. This specimen consisted of CD4+ T cells from PBMCs cultured with SARS-CoV-2 spike peptides, obtained after COVID-19 vaccination. The source of these receptors is a human donor who received a COVID-19 vaccine. Some clones in this sample may be carry-over from other donors' samples. Both conserved end residues are part of each CDR3. The D gene is left open where the match is weak. Clone size is stated in some rows and not others, as once, few, many or a class when expanded.

TRBJ2-2,TRBV4-3,few,15,NA,TGCGCCAGCAGCCAAGAGGCTCGCTCTCCGGGGGAGCTGTTTTTT,CASSQEARSPGELFF
TRBJ1-6,TRBV2,NA,14,NA,TGTGCCAGCACCGTCAGAACCAATAATTCACCCCTCCACTTT,CASTVRTNNSPLHF
TRBJ2-1,TRBV5-1,NA,15,NA,TGCGCCAGCAGTAGGACGGGGACGGACTACAATGAGCAGTTCTTC,CASSRTGTDYNEQFF
TRBJ2-5,TRBV9,NA,14,NA,TGTGCCAGCAGCAGGGCACCTACCCAAGAGACCCAGTACTTC,CASSRAPTQETQYF
TRBJ1-5,TRBV10-3,NA,14,NA,TGTGCCATCAGTGCAGGGCTTAGCAATCAGCCCCAGCATTTT,CAISAGLSNQPQHF
TRBJ1-2,TRBV20-1,NA,11,NA,TGCAGTGCTCTCGTGGGCTATGGCTACACCTTC,CSALVGYGYTF
TRBJ1-5,TRBV2,few,12,NA,TGTGCCAGCAGCGATGAGGGTCAGCCCCAGCATTTT,CASSDEGQPQHF
TRBJ1-1,TRBV12-3/TRBV12-4,NA,11,NA,TGTGCCAGCAGTTTATTCGCTGAAGCTTTCTTT,CASSLFAEAFF
TRBJ1-2,TRBV28,NA,13,NA,TGTGCCAGCAGGGAGACACCTCTCTATGGCTACACCTTC,CASRETPLYGYTF
TRBJ1-3,TRBV30,few,11,NA,TGTGCCTGGAGTGTACAAAGCACCATATATTTT,CAWSVQSTIYF
TRBJ2-3,TRBV4-3,NA,13,NA,TGCGCCAGCAGCCAAGCAAGATTGGATACGCAGTATTTT,CASSQARLDTQYF
TRBJ1-2,TRBV5-6,NA,15,TRBD1,TGTGCCAGCAGCCCGGACAGGGGAAATAACTATGGCTACACCTTC,CASSPDRGNNYGYTF
TRBJ2-1,TRBV9,NA,14,TRBD1,TGTGCCAGCAGCGTAGCGGACAGGGGCGATGAGCAGTTCTTC,CASSVADRGDEQFF
TRBJ2-1,TRBV7-9,NA,13,NA,TGTGCCAGCAGCTTATTGGTGTCCGGTGAGCAGTTCTTC,CASSLLVSGEQFF
TRBJ1-1,TRBV10-2,NA,16,TRBD1,TGCGCCAGCATAGACGGGGGACAGGGCTTGGGGACTGAAGCTTTCTTT,CASIDGGQGLGTEAFF
TRBJ1-1,TRBV2,once,12,NA,TGTGCCAGCAGCGAAACAGGGACTGAAGCTTTCTTT,CASSETGTEAFF
TRBJ1-2,TRBV28,NA,16,TRBD1,TGTGCCAGCAGTCTCCCGACAGGGGCCGCTCCTTATGGCTACACCTTC,CASSLPTGAAPYGYTF